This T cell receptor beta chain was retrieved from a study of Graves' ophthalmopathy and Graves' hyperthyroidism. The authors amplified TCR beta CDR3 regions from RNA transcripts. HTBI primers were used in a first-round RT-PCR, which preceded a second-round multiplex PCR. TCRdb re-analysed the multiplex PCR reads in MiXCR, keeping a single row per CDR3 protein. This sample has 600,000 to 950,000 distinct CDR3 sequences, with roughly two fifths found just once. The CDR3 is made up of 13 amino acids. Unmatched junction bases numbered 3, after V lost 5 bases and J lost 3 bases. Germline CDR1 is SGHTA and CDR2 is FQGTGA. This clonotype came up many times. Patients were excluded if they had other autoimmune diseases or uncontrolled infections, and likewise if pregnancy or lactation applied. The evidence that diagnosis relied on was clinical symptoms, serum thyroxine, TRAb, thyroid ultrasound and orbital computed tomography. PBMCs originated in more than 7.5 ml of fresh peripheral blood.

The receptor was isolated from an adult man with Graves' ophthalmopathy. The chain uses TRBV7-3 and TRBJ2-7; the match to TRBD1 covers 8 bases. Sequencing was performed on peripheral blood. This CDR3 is CASSSDRGYEQYF. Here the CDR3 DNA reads TGTGCCAGCAGCAGTGACAGGGGCTACGAGCAGTACTTC.